This entry describes one TCR beta chain. Its antigen remains unknown. During corrective heart surgery, resections were taken, and the thymus tissue came from them. The data derive from a study of human thymus T cells. This table comes from immunoSEQ multiplex PCR, and its TCRdb copy is limited to in-frame clones, with some not included. The sample records some 78,000 clones, 96% being singletons. V gave up 5 bases and J gave up 10 bases; unmatched junction bases: 6. Per the germline V gene, CDR1 is SEHNR and CDR2 is FQNEAQ (reference sequence). This CDR3 region has 12 residues. Whole-study results and caveats: Gene usage (both V and J) appeared biased in thymic and blood repertoires.

The receptor was isolated from a boy under three years old with a congenital heart defect but otherwise immunologically healthy. This chain joins TRBV7-9 and TRBJ1-2, with 8 positions matching TRBD1. Sequenced material: thymus tissue. The DNA for the CDR3 is TGTGCCAGCAGCCCTAGGACAGGGAACTACACCTTC. Amino acid sequence: CASSPRTGNYTF.